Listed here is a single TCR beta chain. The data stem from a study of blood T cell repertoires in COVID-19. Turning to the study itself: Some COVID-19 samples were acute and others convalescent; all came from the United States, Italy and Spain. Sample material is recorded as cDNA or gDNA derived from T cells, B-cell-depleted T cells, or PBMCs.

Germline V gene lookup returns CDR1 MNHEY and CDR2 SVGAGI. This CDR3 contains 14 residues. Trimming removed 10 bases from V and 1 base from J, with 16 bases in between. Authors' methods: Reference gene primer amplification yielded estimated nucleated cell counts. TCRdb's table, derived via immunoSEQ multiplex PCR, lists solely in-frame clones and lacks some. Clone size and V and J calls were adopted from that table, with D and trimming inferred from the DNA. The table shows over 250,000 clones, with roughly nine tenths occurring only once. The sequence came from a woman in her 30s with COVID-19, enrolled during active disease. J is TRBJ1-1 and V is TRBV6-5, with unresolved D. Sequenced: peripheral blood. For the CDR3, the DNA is TGTGCCACCGCCAAGAATTCGGGGAACACTGAAGCTTTCTTT. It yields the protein CATAKNSGNTEAFF.